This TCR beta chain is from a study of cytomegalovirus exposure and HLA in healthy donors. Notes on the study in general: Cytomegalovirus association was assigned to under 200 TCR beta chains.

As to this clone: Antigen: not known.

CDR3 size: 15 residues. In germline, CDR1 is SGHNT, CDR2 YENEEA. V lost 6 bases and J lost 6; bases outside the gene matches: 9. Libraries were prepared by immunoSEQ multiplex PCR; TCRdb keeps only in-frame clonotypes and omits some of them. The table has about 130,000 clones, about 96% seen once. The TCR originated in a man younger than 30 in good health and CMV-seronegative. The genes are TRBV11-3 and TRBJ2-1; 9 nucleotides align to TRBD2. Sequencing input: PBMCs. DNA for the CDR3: TGTGCCAGCAGGCCCCGCCGGACTAGCGTCAATGAGCAGTTCTTC. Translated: CASRPRRTSVNEQFF.